A selection of T cell receptor beta chains follows, all from one sample in a study of shared clonotypes between healthy human individuals. The table came from immunoSEQ multiplex PCR; TCRdb's copy has only in-frame clones and leaves some out. The sample lists about 1 million clones; about 70% were seen once. The sample was memory CD4+ T cells sorted from blood. The receptors derive from a young man in good health. The CDR3 runs from the conserved cysteine through the conserved F or W. Fields, in order: D gene, V gene, J gene, clone size, CDR3 DNA, CDR3 protein. The D gene is left open where the match is weak. A clone size is listed for some rows: how often the clone was seen (once, few, many), or a class if it is expanded.

>TRBD2|TRBV18|TRBJ2-7|-
TGTGCCAGCTCCGCGGGACTAGTGGGGGAGCAGTACTTC
CASSAGLVGEQYF
>-|TRBV29-1|TRBJ2-1|-
TGCAGCGTTGAAGATCATGGGGGCAATGAGCAGTTCTTC
CSVEDHGGNEQFF
>-|TRBV5-6|TRBJ2-7|once
TGTGCCAGCAGCTTGGATTCGGGACTGGGGGTGTACGAGCAGTACTTC
CASSLDSGLGVYEQYF
>-|TRBV6-4|TRBJ2-3|-
TGTGCCAGCAGTGACTCTGGAGTTAGCACAGATACGCAGTATTTT
CASSDSGVSTDTQYF
>-|TRBV9|TRBJ2-1|-
TGTGCCAGCAGCGGGACAGGAGGGGGTATTGATGAGCAGTTCTTC
CASSGTGGGIDEQFF
>-|TRBV29-1|TRBJ2-4|few
TGCAGCGTTGAAAACAAAAACATTCAGTACTTC
CSVENKNIQYF
>-|TRBV7-2|TRBJ1-5|-
TGTGCCAGCACCCCCCGGGACGCCGATCAGCCCCAGCATTTT
CASTPRDADQPQHF
>-|TRBV7-2|TRBJ2-5|few
TGTGCCAGCAGCCTACGGACGAAGACCCAGTACTTC
CASSLRTKTQYF
>-|TRBV6-5|TRBJ1-5|-
TGTGCCAGCAGTTCCCTTGGTCCCCAGCATTTT
CASSSLGPQHF
>TRBD1|TRBV5-1|TRBJ1-4|-
TGCGCCAGCAGCTTGGAGGGGGCGCGAAATGAAAAACTGTTTTTT
CASSLEGARNEKLFF
>TRBD1|TRBV6-1|TRBJ1-2|many
TGTGCCAGCAGTGAAGAAGCAGGGGGATCTGGCTACACCTTC
CASSEEAGGSGYTF
>-|TRBV11-2|TRBJ1-5|-
TGTGCCAGCAGCTTAGATCGGACAGCCAATCAGCCCCAGCATTTT
CASSLDRTANQPQHF
>-|TRBV7-6|TRBJ2-1|-
TGTGCCAGCAGCTCGGTAGGGCGGTTTAACTACAATGAGCAGTTCTTC
CASSSVGRFNYNEQFF
>-|TRBV19|TRBJ2-3|-
TGTGCCAGTAGTACGCAGAAGAGCACAGATACGCAGTATTTT
CASSTQKSTDTQYF
>TRBD2|TRBV15|TRBJ2-3|-
TGTGCCACCAGCAGCGGGAGGGCCAAAGTAGCAGATACGCAGTATTTT
CATSSGRAKVADTQYF
>TRBD1|TRBV28|TRBJ1-4|-
TGTGCCAGCAGTTCCCCGGGACAGATTAATGAAAAACTGTTTTTT
CASSSPGQINEKLFF
>TRBD1|TRBV10-1|TRBJ2-7|-
TGCGCCATCTACCACCGGGACAGGGCCACCTACGAGCAGTACTTC
CAIYHRDRATYEQYF
>TRBD1|TRBV28|TRBJ2-7|-
TGTGCCAGCAGTCCCGGACAGGGGCCTTGGGAGCAGTACTTC
CASSPGQGPWEQYF
>TRBD1|TRBV9|TRBJ1-5|-
TGTGCCAGCAGCGTAGGACAGGGGTATCAGCCCCAGCATTTT
CASSVGQGYQPQHF
>-|TRBV28|TRBJ2-2|-
TGTGCCAGCAGTTTCGGAGCGAAGACAGATAACACCGGGGAGCTGTTTTTT
CASSFGAKTDNTGELFF
>-|TRBV29-1|TRBJ2-6|-
TGCAGCGTTCTAGACAGCTCTGGGGCCAACGTCCTGACTTTC
CSVLDSSGANVLTF